The rows below give T cell receptor beta chains drawn from one sample of a study of OX40 agonist ivuxolimab in advanced cancers. This table comes from immunoSEQ multiplex PCR, and its TCRdb copy is limited to in-frame clones, with some not included. The table lists about 77,000 clones, roughly 84% of them singletons. Sequenced here: CD4+ or CD8+ T cells sorted from blood, sampled in a trial of the OX40 agonist ivuxolimab. The receptors derive from an adult with an advanced solid tumor such as melanoma, head and neck, liver or kidney cancer. The CDR3 runs from the conserved cysteine through the conserved F or W. The D gene is left open where the match is weak.

j_call: TRBJ2-1; cdr3_length: 21; v_call: TRBV27; d_call: TRBD2; cdr3_aa: CASSLSRPGLAGLFSYNEQFF; cdr3_nt: TGTGCCAGCAGTTTATCGAGACCGGGACTAGCGGGACTTTTTTCCTACAATGAGCAGTTCTTC
j_call: TRBJ2-2; cdr3_length: 13; v_call: TRBV7-6; d_call: -; cdr3_aa: CASSLARAGELFF; cdr3_nt: TGTGCCAGCAGCTTAGCTCGCGCCGGGGAGCTGTTTTTT
j_call: TRBJ2-1; cdr3_length: 13; v_call: TRBV6-4; d_call: TRBD1; cdr3_aa: CASRGTGRDEQFF; cdr3_nt: TGTGCCAGCAGGGGGACAGGAAGGGATGAGCAGTTCTTC
j_call: TRBJ2-5; cdr3_length: 15; v_call: TRBV6-5; d_call: -; cdr3_aa: CASSMAGDGQETQYF; cdr3_nt: TGTGCCAGCAGCATGGCGGGCGACGGCCAAGAGACCCAGTACTTC
j_call: TRBJ2-3; cdr3_length: 16; v_call: TRBV7-2; d_call: TRBD2; cdr3_aa: CASSFPAGGRTDTQYF; cdr3_nt: TGTGCCAGCAGCTTTCCAGCGGGGGGGCGAACAGATACGCAGTATTTT
j_call: TRBJ2-5; cdr3_length: 17; v_call: TRBV12-5; d_call: -; cdr3_aa: CASGLTLLRGLQETQYF; cdr3_nt: TGTGCTAGTGGTTTGACCCTGTTGCGGGGACTTCAAGAGACCCAGTACTTC
j_call: TRBJ2-2; cdr3_length: 15; v_call: TRBV6-1; d_call: -; cdr3_aa: CASSTRTVFTGELFF; cdr3_nt: TGTGCCAGCAGTACCCGGACAGTTTTCACCGGGGAGCTGTTTTTT
j_call: TRBJ2-1; cdr3_length: 16; v_call: TRBV6-6; d_call: TRBD2; cdr3_aa: CASSYSMAGGPNEQFF; cdr3_nt: TGTGCCAGCAGTTACTCGATGGCGGGAGGGCCGAATGAGCAGTTCTTC
j_call: TRBJ2-1; cdr3_length: 16; v_call: TRBV6-1; d_call: -; cdr3_aa: CASSEVTGRAFNEQFF; cdr3_nt: TGTGCCAGCAGTGAAGTGACAGGGAGGGCGTTCAATGAGCAGTTCTTC
j_call: TRBJ2-7; cdr3_length: 13; v_call: TRBV2; d_call: -; cdr3_aa: CASRVTTLMEQYF; cdr3_nt: TGTGCCAGCAGGGTGACTACCCTCATGGAGCAGTACTTC
j_call: TRBJ2-3; cdr3_length: 17; v_call: TRBV7-9; d_call: TRBD2; cdr3_aa: CASSYSPYSGGVDTQYF; cdr3_nt: TGTGCCAGCAGCTATTCCCCTTATAGCGGGGGGGTAGATACGCAGTATTTT